Listed below are T cell receptor beta chains from one sample, sequenced in a study of T cells in Graves' hyperthyroidism and ophthalmopathy. One entry per CDR3 protein, called by TCRdb with MiXCR from the multiplex PCR reads. The data hold more than 75,000 distinct CDR3 sequences, with around 50% observed a single time. Sequencing was done on a sample of blood. These receptors all come from a woman aged 40 to 50 with Graves' hyperthyroidism. CDR3s include the opening cysteine and the closing phenylalanine or tryptophan. A D gene is named only where the DNA matches it firmly. Clone size appears in some rows only: once, few, many, or a class for an expanded clone.

d_gene	abundance	j_gene	v_gene	CDR3aa	CDR3nt
NA	large	TRBJ1-2	TRBV2	CASGTAGMGVQGYTF	TGTGCCAGCGGTACGGCAGGGATGGGTGTGCAGGGCTACACCTTC
TRBD2	NA	TRBJ2-5	TRBV2	CASSELAGVSQETQYF	TGTGCCAGCAGTGAACTAGCGGGAGTTTCCCAAGAGACCCAGTACTTC
NA	few	TRBJ1-5	TRBV5-1	CASSLRGYQETQHF	TGTGCCAGCAGTCTAAGGGGGTACCAAGAGACCCAGCATTTT
NA	many	TRBJ2-2	TRBV29-1	CSAAKGSDTGELFF	TGCAGCGCCGCTAAAGGGAGTGACACCGGGGAGCTGTTTTTT
NA	NA	TRBJ1-2	TRBV7-9	CASSAMGKVNYGYTF	TGTGCCAGCAGCGCTATGGGGAAGGTTAACTATGGCTACACCTTC
TRBD2	many	TRBJ2-7	TRBV4-3	CASSQGEGRYEQYF	TGCGCCAGCAGCCAAGGGGAGGGCCGTTACGAGCAGTACTTC
NA	NA	TRBJ2-2	TRBV7-9	CASSLESDRELFF	TGTGCCAGCAGCTTAGAGAGTGACAGGGAGCTGTTTTTT
NA	NA	TRBJ1-4	TRBV7-8	CASSRTQGWEGEKLFF	TGTGCCAGCAGCAGAACGCAGGGGTGGGAGGGGGAAAAACTGTTTTTT
NA	NA	TRBJ1-5	TRBV7-7	CASSLAGAGSEHF	TGTGCCAGCAGCTTAGCGGGTGCAGGGAGCGAGCATTTT
NA	NA	TRBJ1-2	TRBV10-3	CAVRQHYGCTF	NA
NA	NA	TRBJ1-3	TRBV15	CATSSYSVSLSGNTIYF	TGTGCCACCAGTAGTTACAGCGTCAGCCTATCTGGAAACACCATATATTTT
TRBD2	NA	TRBJ2-7	TRBV20-1	CSAKEAGGVVEQYF	TGCAGTGCTAAGGAAGCGGGAGGGGTTGTCGAGCAGTACTTC
NA	NA	TRBJ1-2	TRBV9	CASSSWQGYGYTF	TGTGCCAGCAGCTCATGGCAGGGCTATGGCTACACCTTC
NA	NA	TRBJ2-7	TRBV15	CATSSSLDRAYEQYF	TGTGCCACCAGCAGCTCCTTGGATAGGGCCTACGAGCAGTACTTC
NA	NA	TRBJ2-1	TRBV7-3	CASSDLARASYNEQFF	TGTGCCAGCAGTGACCTAGCGCGTGCTTCCTACAATGAGCAGTTCTTC
NA	many	TRBJ2-7	TRBV7-9	CASSPDGYEQYF	TGTGCCAGCAGCCCGGACGGATACGAGCAGTACTTC
TRBD2	NA	TRBJ2-7	TRBV11-2	CASSLERAGGHEQYF	TGTGCCAGCAGCTTAGAGAGGGCGGGAGGCCACGAGCAGTACTTC
TRBD2	NA	TRBJ2-5	TRBV7-9	CASSPWTSGRGLGETQYF	TGTGCCAGCAGCCCCTGGACTAGCGGGAGGGGATTAGGAGAGACCCAGTACTTC
NA	many	TRBJ2-7	TRBV20-1	CSARDLGKSHYEQYF	TGCAGTGCTAGAGATCTGGGGAAATCTCACTACGAGCAGTACTTC
NA	NA	TRBJ2-3	TRBV7-3	CASSYSQGTDTQYF	TGTGCCAGCAGTTACTCCCAGGGGACAGATACGCAGTATTTT